Reported below is one TCR beta chain. This record comes from a study of blood T cell repertoires in COVID-19. Using immunoSEQ multiplex PCR, the repertoire was profiled, and TCRdb retains in-frame clones only, with some absent. The data contain 200,000 to 250,000 clones, less than 90% of them singletons. Participants were aged roughly 18 to 89 years from around 25 US areas. Participants reported their clinical history, and cohort assignment relied on those reports. The CDR3 extends over 17 amino acids. Germline V gives CDR1 SNHLY, CDR2 FYNNEI. Losses at the gene ends were 7 bases for V and 7 bases for J; bases not matched to a gene: 15.

The chain is built from TRBV2 and TRBJ2-1, with 11 positions matching TRBD2. The source material was PBMCs or T cells enriched from blood (not recorded which). This TCR derives from a woman aged 45-65 years in a cohort exposed to, infected with or recovered from COVID-19 (not recorded which). CDR3 sequence: CASISASGGSPSNEQFF. CDR3 nucleotides: TGTGCCAGCATATCGGCTAGCGGGGGGTCGCCGAGTAATGAGCAGTTCTTC.